The present T cell receptor beta chain was sequenced within a study of blood T cells in healthy people across ages. This CDR3 spans 15 amino acids. V gave up 4 bases and J gave up 1 base; unmatched junction bases: 3. The sample holds a few counts of this clonotype. Sample-barcoded 5' priming and a J-beta primer mix drove a second PCR of roughly 7 to 11 cycles. A single record per CDR3 protein comes from TCRdb applying MiXCR to the 5' RACE reads. The sample yields 1.5 million or so distinct CDR3 sequences, 40% to 45% seen once. The receptor was derived from a woman aged 18-30 years in good health. This chain links TRBV12-3 or TRBV12-4 with TRBJ2-3, with 9 bases matching TRBD2. Sequenced input: blood. As DNA, the CDR3 is TGTGCCAGCAGTTACCGGACTAGCGGCACAGATACGCAGTATTTT. It codes for CASSYRTSGTDTQYF.